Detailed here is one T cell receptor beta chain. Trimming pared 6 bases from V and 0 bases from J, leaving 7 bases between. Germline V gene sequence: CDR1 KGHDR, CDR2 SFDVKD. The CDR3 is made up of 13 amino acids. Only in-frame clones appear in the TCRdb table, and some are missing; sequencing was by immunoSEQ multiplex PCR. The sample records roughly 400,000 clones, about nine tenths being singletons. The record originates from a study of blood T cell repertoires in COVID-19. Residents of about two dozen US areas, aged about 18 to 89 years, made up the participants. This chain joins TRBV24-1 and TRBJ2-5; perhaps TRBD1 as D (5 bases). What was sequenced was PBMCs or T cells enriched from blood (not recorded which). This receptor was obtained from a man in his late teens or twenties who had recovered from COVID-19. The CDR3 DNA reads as TGTGCCACCAGTAAGGGGAACCAAGAGACCCAGTACTTC. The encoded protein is CATSKGNQETQYF.